This T cell receptor (beta chain) was found in a study of a mutant IDH1 vaccine in newly diagnosed glioma (dated by TCRdb to the early 2020s). Turning to the overall study: Of the roughly 34 treated patients, approximately 62% were male and approximately 40% were female, and the mean age was around 40 years. Prior to enrollment, patients had been given standard therapy consisting of radiotherapy alone, temozolomide alone, or radiochemotherapy with temozolomide, with the combination given to most patients. Six visits were used for peripheral blood collection: V03 (baseline), V05, V07, V10, V12 and V13. Longitudinal TCRB deep sequencing was performed for 25 to 30 treated patients wherever samples were available for exploratory analyses. General conclusions and limits of the study: Pseudoprogression appeared unrelated to alterations in the top peripheral T cell clonotypes detected by TCRB sequencing. It was noted by the authors that analyses of patient blood samples could not be reproduced owing to sample limitations. Immune responses induced by the vaccine were seen in roughly 92% of patients across multiple MHC alleles. Selection of PBMC samples for TCRB deep sequencing was based on availability.

The library relied on the immunoSEQ multiplex PCR assay. Rearranged TCR beta chain sequences were amplified using the hsTCRB Kit according to the manufacturer's protocol. An Illumina MiSeq was used to sequence the TCRB libraries. For the original study's pipeline: The kit vendor's proprietary platform handled demultiplexing, trimming and gene mapping. As stored in TCRdb, this immuneACCESS dataset retains in-frame rearrangements with V and J assigned. A fraction of the clones does not appear; measured against another copy, unresolved V genes explain less than half of the discrepancy, and the remainder lacks a known reason. Clone size and the V and J calls come from that table; the DNA yielded D and trimming. Counted in this sample were tens of thousands of clones; 80% to 90% of them appeared once. The leading ten clones occupy around 2.5% of the sample. Turning to this clone: Its target antigen remains unknown. The input lacks base qualities; no much larger clone sits a single base away.

Read against the paper, the sample's time point label means: baseline, week 1 (first vaccination visit). The label giving this sample's treatment or condition can be read as: pre-vaccination baseline after standard-of-care therapy. The donors had newly diagnosed IDH1-mutant astrocytomas of WHO grade 3 or 4 that showed loss of nuclear ATRX. The samples were drawn from NOA16, a multicentre, single-arm, open-label phase I trial in Germany that tested a mutant IDH1 peptide vaccine in humans for the first time. Blood drawn at visit V03 was used as the baseline sample for immunogenicity testing. Genomic DNA for TCRB sequencing was isolated from EDTA blood with the DNeasy Blood and Tissue Kit. This TCR came from a man between 40 and 49 years old with glioma. Sequences were derived from PBMCs, sampled from a glioma patient treated with radiotherapy, temozolomide or both.

The bases are TGTGCCAGCGACCCCTCGGCGGGAACGAGTTTGGGGGGCTACACCTTC. This yields the protein CASDPSAGTSLGGYTF. The chain is made from TRBV27 and TRBJ1-2; no D gene is confidently identified. V is reduced by 8 bases and J by 8 bases, leaving a spacing of 27 bases between them. The cysteine opens and the phenylalanine closes a CDR3 of 16 amino acids. The kept DNA is CDR3 alone, 48 bases in frame from the first base. The CDR1 and CDR2 encoded by the germline V gene (reference sequence) are MNHEY and SMNVEV.